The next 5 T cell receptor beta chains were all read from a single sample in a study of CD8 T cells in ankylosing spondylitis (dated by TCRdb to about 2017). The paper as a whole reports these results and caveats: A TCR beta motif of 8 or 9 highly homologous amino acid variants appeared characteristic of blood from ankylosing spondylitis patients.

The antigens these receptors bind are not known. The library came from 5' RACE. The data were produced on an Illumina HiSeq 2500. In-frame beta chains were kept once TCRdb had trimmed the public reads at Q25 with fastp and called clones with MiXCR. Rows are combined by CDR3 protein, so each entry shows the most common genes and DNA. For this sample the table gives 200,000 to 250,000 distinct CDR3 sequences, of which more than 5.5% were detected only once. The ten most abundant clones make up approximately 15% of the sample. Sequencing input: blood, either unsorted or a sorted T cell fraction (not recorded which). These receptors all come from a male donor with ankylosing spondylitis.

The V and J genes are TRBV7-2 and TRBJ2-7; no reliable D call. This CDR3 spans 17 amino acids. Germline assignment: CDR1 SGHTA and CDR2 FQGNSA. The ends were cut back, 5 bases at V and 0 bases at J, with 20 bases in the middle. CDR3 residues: CASSGPTYGASSYEQYF. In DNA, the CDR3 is TGTGCCAGCAGCGGGCCGACGTATGGCGCCAGCTCCTACGAGCAGTACTTC.

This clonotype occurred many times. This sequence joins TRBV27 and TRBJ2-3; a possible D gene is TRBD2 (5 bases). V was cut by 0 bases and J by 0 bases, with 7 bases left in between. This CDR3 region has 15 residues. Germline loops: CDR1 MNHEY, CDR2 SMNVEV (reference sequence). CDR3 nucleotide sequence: TGTGCCAGCAGTTTATCACCGGGGAGCACAGATACGCAGTATTTT. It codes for CASSLSPGSTDTQYF.

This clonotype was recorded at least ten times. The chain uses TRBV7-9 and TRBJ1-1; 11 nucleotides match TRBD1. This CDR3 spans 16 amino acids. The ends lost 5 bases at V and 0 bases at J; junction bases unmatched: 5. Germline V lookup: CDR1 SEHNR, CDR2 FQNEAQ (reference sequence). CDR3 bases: TGTGCCAGCAGCCCGGGACAGGGGGAGGTGAACACTGAAGCTTTCTTT. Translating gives CASSPGQGEVNTEAFF.

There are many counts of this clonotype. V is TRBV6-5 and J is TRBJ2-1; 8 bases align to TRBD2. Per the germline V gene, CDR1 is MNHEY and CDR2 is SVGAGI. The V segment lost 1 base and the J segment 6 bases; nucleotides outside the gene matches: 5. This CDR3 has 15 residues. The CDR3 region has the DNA TGTGCCAGCAGTTACTTGCGGGGGGTATCCAATGAGCAGTTCTTC. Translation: CASSYLRGVSNEQFF.

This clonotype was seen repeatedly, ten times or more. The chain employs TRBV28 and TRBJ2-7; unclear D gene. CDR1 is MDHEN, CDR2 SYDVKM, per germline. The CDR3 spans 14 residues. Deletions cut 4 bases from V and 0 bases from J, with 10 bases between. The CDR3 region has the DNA TGTGCCAGCAGTTGGGATATGGGCTCCTACGAGCAGTACTTC. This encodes CASSWDMGSYEQYF.